Sequencing of this T cell receptor beta chain was carried out in a study of PD-L1 blockade in urothelial cancer. Study-wide context: Tumor samples were found to contain a median of 1,402 T cells.

The repertoire was sequenced with immunoSEQ multiplex PCR; TCRdb's copy has only in-frame clones and lacks some. The profile shows some 35,000 clones, just over 35% of them singletons. The germline V gene encodes CDR1 KGHSH and CDR2 LQKENI. Trimming took 3 bases from V and 12 from J, leaving 14 bases between them. The CDR3 sequence is 12 residues long. The V call is TRBV18, the J call TRBJ1-1, with D tentatively TRBD1 (5 bases). The source is a man aged 60 to 75 with urothelial cancer. The specimen comprised tumor tissue, sampled before atezolizumab (anti-PD-L1) treatment. This CDR3 reads CASSPGPYGSFF. DNA for the CDR3: TGTGCCAGCTCACCGGGGCCTTACGGATCTTTCTTT.